The TCR beta chain under discussion was sequenced for a study of early T cells in non-severe SARS-CoV-2 infection. The overall study: Bulk RNA from unsorted whole blood was sequenced; chains were unpaired.

Notes on this clonotype: Its specificity is unknown.

CDR1 and CDR2 (germline): MGHRA, YSYEKL. This CDR3 is built from 14 residues. V was shortened by 0 bases and J by 6 bases, with 8 bases between the two germline ends. Separate cDNA molecules each had unique molecular identifiers attached to them. TCRdb itself ran the 5' RACE reads through MiXCR, one entry per CDR3 protein. Among approximately 46,000 distinct CDR3 sequences listed, 20% to 25% were seen once. Notes on the study in general: Lookups in VDJdb leaned toward anti-spike CD8 responses and missed private and CD4 specificities.

J is TRBJ2-2 and V is TRBV4-1, with a possible D match to TRBD1 (5 bases). The TCR comes from an adult who was a healthcare worker with PCR-confirmed SARS-CoV-2 infection or an uninfected control (not recorded which). Sequences were derived from whole blood, sampled at baseline. In DNA, the CDR3 is TGCGCCAGCAGCCAAGACAGGGTACCCGGGGAGCTGTTTTTT. Translation gives CASSQDRVPGELFF.